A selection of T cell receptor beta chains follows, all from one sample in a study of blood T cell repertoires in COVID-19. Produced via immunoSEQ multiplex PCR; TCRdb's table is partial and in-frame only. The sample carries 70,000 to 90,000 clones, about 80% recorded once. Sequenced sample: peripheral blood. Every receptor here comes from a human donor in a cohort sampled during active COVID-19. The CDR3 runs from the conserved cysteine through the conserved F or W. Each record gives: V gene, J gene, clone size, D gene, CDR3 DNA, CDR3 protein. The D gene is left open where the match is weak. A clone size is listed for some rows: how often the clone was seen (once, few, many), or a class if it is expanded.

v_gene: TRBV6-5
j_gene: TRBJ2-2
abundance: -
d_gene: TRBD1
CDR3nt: TGTGCCAGCAGAGGACTACAGGGGGCGGCCGGGGAGCTGTTTTTT
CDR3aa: CASRGLQGAAGELFF

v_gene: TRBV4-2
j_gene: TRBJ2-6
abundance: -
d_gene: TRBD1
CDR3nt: TGTGCCAGCAGCTACAGGGGAACCGGGGCCAACGTCCTGACTTTC
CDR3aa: CASSYRGTGANVLTF

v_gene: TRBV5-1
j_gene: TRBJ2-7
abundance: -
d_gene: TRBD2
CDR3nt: TGCGCCAGCAGCTTCAGCGGGGGCCCTCCCTACGAGCAGTACTTC
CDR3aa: CASSFSGGPPYEQYF

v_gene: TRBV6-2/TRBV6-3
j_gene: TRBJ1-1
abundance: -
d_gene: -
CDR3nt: TGTGCCAGCAGTCAATGGGGACAAAACACTGAAGCTTTCTTT
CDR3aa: CASSQWGQNTEAFF

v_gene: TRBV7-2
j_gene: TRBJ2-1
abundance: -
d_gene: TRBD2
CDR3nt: TGTGCCAGCAGCTTAGTTGGACTAGTATCTCGTGAGCAGTTCTTC
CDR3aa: CASSLVGLVSREQFF

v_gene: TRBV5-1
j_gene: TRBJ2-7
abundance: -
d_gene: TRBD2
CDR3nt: TGCGCCAGCAGGACTAGCGCGTCCTACGAGCAGTACTTC
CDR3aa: CASRTSASYEQYF

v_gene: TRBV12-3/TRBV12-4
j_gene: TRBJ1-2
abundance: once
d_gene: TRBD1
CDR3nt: TGTGCCAGCAGCAGGCGTCAGGGGGAAGGCTACACCTTC
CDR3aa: CASSRRQGEGYTF

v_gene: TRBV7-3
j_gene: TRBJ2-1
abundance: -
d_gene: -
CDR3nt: TGTGCCAGCAGCTTCGGCGGTTACAATGAGCAGTTCTTC
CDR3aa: CASSFGGYNEQFF

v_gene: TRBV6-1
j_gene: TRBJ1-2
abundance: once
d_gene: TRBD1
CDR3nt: TGTGCCAGCAGTGATACAGGGACAGCCCTCTATGGCTACACCTTC
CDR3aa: CASSDTGTALYGYTF

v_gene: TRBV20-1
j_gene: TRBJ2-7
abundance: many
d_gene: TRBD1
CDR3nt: TGCAGTGCTAGTTTGTCAGGGGGCTACGAGCAGTACTTC
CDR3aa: CSASLSGGYEQYF

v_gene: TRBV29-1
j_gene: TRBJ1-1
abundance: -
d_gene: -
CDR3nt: TGCAGCGTTGGAGGAGGGAACACTGAAGCTTTCTTT
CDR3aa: CSVGGGNTEAFF

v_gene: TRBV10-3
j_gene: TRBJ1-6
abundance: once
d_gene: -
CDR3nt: TGTGCCATTCAGGGCCCCGATAATTCACCCCTCCACTTT
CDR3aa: CAIQGPDNSPLHF

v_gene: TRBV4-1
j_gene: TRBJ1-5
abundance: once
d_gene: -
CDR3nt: TGCGCCAGCAGCCAATATTCCCAGGGGTTTAGCAATCAGCCCCAGCATTTT
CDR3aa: CASSQYSQGFSNQPQHF

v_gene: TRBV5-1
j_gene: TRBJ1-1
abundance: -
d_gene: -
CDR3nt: TGCGCCAGCAGCTTGGTGCCAGGGGATACTGAAGCTTTCTTT
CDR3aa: CASSLVPGDTEAFF

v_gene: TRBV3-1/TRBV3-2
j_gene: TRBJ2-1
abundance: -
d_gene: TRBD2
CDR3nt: TGTGCCAGCAGCCTTAGCGGGGGGGGCCGTGAGCAGTTCTTC
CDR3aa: CASSLSGGGREQFF

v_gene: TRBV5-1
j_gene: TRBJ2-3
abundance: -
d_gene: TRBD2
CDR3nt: TGCGCCAGCAGCAGCGGGAACACAGATACGCAGTATTTT
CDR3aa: CASSSGNTDTQYF

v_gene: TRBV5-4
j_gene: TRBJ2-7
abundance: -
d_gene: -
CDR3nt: TGTGCCAGCAGCTCCGCCGGTGGCTACGAGCAGTACTTC
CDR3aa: CASSSAGGYEQYF

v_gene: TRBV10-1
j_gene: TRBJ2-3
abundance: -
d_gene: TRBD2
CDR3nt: TGCGCCAGCAGTGAGGGTAGCGGGGGGCTGACAGATACGCAGTATTTT
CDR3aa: CASSEGSGGLTDTQYF

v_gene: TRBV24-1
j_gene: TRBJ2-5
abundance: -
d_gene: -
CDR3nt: TGTGCCACCAGTGTCGGAGGGCAAGAGACCCAGTACTTC
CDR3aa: CATSVGGQETQYF

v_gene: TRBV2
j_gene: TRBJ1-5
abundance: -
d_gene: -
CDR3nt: TGTGCCAGCAGTGAGGTTGGGGACACATACAAGCATTTT
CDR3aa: CASSEVGDTYKHF

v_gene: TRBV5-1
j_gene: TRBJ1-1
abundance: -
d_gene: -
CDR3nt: TGCGCCAGCAGCTGGGACGGGGGTGAAGCTTTCTTT
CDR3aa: CASSWDGGEAFF

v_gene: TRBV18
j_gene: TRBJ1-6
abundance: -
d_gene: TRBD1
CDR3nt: TGTGCCAGCTCACCAAATTTAGGACAGGGTCTTTCACCCCTCCACTTT
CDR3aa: CASSPNLGQGLSPLHF

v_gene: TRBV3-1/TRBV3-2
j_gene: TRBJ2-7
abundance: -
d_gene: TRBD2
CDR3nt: TGTGCCAGCAGTACCGGGACTAGCTTGAGGGAGCAGTACTTC
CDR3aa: CASSTGTSLREQYF

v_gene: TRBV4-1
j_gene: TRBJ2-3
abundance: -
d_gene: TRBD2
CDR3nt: TGCGCCAGCAGCCAAGGCGGCGGGGGGCTAGGCACAGATACGCAGTATTTT
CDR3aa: CASSQGGGGLGTDTQYF

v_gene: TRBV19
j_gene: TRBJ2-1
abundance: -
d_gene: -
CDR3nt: TGTGCCACCGCAATGGGAACGTCCAGGGCGAGCCGCTTGAACAATGAGCAGTTCTTC
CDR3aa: CATAMGTSRASRLNNEQFF

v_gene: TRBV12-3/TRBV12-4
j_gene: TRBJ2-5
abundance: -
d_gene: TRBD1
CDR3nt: TGTGCCAGCAGTGCCGGGACAGGGGAGACCCAGTACTTC
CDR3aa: CASSAGTGETQYF

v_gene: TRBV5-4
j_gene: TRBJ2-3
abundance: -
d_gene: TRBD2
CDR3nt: TGTGCCAGCAGCCCAGGGGGGCTAGCGGGGGCCAGCACAGATACGCAGTATTTT
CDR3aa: CASSPGGLAGASTDTQYF

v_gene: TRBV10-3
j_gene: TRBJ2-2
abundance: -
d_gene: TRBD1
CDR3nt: TGTGCCATCAGGGGGACGGACAGGCCTTCGAACACCGGGGAGCTGTTTTTT
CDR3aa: CAIRGTDRPSNTGELFF

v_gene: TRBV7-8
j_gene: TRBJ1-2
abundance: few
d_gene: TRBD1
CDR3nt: TGTGCCAGCAGCCCGGGGACAGCTAACTATGGCTACACCTTC
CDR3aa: CASSPGTANYGYTF

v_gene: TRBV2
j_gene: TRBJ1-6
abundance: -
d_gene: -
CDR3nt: TGTGCCAGCCAGAACCGGGGAGGAGCCGGTTCACCCCTCCACTTT
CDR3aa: CASQNRGGAGSPLHF